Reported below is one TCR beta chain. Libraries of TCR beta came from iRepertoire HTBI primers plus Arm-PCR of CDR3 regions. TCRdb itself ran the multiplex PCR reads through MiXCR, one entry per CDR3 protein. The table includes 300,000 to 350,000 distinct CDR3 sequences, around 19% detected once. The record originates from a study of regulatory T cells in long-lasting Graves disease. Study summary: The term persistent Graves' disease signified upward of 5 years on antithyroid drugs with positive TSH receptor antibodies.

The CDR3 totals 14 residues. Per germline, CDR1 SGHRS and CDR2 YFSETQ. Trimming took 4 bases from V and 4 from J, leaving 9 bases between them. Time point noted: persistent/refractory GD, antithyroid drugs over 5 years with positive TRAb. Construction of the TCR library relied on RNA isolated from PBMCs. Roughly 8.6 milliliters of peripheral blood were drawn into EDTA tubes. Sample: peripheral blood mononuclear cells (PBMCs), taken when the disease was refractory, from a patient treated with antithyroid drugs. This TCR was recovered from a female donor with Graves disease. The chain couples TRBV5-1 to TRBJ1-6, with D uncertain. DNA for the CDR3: TGCGCCAGCAGCGACGGACCTTATAATTCACCCCTCCACTTT. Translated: CASSDGPYNSPLHF.